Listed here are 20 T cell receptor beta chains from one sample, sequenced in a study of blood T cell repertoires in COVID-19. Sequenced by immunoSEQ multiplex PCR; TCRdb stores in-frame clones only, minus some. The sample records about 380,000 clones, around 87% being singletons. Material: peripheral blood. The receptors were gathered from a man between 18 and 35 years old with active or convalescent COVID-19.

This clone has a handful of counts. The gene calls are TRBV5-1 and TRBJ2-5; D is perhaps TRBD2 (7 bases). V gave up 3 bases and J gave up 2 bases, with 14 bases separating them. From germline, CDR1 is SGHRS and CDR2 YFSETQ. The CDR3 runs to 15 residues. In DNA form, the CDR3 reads TGCGCCAGCAGCTGGACGGGGGGCCTACAAGAGACCCAGTACTTC. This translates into CASSWTGGLQETQYF.

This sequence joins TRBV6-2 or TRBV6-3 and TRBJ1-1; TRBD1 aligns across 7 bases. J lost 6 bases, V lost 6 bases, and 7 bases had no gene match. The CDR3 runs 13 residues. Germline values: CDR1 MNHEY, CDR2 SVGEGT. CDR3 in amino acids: CASSRGFYAEAFF. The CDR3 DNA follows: TGTGCCAGCAGCAGGGGGTTTTATGCTGAAGCTTTCTTT.

The CDR3 nucleotides are TGTGCCAGTAGTATAGAAGACAGGGGTGAAGCTTTCTTT. Its translation: CASSIEDRGEAFF. J is TRBJ1-1 and V is TRBV19, with 8 bases fitting TRBD1. The CDR3 covers 13 residues. CDR1 is LNHDA and CDR2 is SQIVND in the germline V gene (reference sequence). Trimming took 0 bases from V and 7 from J; bases not matched to a gene: 1.

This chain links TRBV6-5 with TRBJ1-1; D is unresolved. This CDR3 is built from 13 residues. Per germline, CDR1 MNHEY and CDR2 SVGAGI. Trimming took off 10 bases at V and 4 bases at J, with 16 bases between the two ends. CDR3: CATFRARGTEAFF. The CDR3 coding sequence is TGTGCCACCTTCCGGGCCCGGGGCACTGAAGCTTTCTTT.

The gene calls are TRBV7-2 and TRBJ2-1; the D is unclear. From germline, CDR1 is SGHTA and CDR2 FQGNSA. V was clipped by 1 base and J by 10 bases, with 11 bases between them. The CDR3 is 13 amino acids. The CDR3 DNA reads TGTGCCAGCAGCTTAGTACTGGTTGAAGAGCAGTTCTTC. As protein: CASSLVLVEEQFF.

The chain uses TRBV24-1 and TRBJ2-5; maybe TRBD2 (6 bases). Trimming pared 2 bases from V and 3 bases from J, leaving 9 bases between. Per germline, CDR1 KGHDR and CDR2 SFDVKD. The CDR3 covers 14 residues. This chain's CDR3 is CATSDSSEEETQYF. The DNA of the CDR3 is TGTGCCACCAGTGATTCTAGCGAGGAAGAGACCCAGTACTTC.

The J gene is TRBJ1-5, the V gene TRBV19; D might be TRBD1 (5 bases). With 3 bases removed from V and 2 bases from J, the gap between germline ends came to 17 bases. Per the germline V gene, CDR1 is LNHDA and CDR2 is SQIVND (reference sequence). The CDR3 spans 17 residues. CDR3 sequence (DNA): TGTGCCAGTAGTATCTCGGGGGAGCTTTGGCGCAATCAGCCCCAGCATTTT. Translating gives CASSISGELWRNQPQHF.

CDR3 sequence: CASSQALGRSEQFF. The CDR3 bases are TGTGCCAGCAGTCAGGCCCTGGGGAGGAGTGAGCAGTTCTTC. V and J are TRBV6-6 and TRBJ2-1, with D possibly matching TRBD2 (6 bases). This CDR3 is built from 14 residues. In germline, CDR1 is MNHNY, CDR2 SVGAGI (reference sequence). Trimming stripped 5 bases from V and 9 bases from J, with 17 bases between.

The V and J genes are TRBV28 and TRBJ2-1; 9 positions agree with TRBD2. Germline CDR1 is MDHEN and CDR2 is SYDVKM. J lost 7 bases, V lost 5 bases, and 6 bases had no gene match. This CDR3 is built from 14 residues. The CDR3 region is CASSPGTSRNEQFF. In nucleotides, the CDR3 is TGTGCCAGCAGTCCCGGGACTAGCCGAAATGAGCAGTTCTTC.

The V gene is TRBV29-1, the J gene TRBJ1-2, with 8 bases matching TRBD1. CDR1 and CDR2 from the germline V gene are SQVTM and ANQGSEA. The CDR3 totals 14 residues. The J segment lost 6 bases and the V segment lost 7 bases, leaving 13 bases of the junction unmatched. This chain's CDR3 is CSAYPARGLDGYTF. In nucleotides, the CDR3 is TGCAGCGCCTATCCCGCCAGGGGGCTTGATGGCTACACCTTC.

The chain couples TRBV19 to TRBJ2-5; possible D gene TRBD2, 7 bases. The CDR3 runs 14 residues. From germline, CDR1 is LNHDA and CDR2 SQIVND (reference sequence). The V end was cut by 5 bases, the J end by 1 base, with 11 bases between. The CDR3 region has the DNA TGTGCCAGTAGTCCCCGGGGGGCCCAAGAGACCCAGTACTTC. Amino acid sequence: CASSPRGAQETQYF.

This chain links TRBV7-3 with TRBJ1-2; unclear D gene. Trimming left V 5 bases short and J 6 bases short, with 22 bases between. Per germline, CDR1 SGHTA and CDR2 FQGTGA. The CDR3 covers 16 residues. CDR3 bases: TGTGCCAGCAGCCGGCAGTCACGAGGGCCGGAGGATGGCTACACCTTC. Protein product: CASSRQSRGPEDGYTF.

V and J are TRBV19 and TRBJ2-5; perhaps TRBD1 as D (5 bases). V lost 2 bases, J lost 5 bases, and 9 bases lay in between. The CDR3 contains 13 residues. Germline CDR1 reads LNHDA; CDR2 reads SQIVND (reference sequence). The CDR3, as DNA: TGTGCCAGTAGTATAAGGGGTTCGGAGACCCAGTACTTC. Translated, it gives CASSIRGSETQYF.

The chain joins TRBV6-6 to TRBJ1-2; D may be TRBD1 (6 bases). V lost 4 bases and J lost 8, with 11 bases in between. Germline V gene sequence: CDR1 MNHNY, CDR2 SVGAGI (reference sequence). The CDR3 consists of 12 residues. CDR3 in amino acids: CASSSIRGGYTF. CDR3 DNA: TGTGCCAGCAGTTCAATCAGGGGCGGCTACACCTTC.

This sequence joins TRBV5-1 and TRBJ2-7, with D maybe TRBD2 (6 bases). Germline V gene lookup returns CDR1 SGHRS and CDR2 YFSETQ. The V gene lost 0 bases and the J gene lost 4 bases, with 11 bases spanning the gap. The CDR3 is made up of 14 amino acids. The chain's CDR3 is CASSLGLGDYEQYF. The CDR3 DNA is TGCGCCAGCAGCTTGGGACTAGGGGATTACGAGCAGTACTTC.

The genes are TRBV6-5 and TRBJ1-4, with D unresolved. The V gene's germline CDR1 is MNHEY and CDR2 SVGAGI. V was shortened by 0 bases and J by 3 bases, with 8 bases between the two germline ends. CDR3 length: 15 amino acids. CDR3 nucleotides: TGTGCCAGCAGTTACTCGAACCGAGCTAATGAAAAACTGTTTTTT. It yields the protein CASSYSNRANEKLFF.

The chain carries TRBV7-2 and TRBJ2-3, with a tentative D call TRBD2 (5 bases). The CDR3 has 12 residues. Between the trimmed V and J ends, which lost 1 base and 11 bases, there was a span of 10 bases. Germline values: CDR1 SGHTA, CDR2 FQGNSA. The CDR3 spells CASSLGSAEQYF. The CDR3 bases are TGTGCCAGCAGCTTAGGATCAGCGGAGCAGTATTTT.

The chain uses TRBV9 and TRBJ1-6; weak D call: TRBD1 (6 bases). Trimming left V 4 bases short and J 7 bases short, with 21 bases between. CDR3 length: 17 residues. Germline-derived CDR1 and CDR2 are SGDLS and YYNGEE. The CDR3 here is CASSPLLRTDLNSPLHF. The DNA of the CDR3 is TGTGCCAGCAGCCCCCTATTAAGGACAGACCTAAATTCACCCCTCCACTTT.

CDR3 sequence: CASWGQGSEQYF. CDR3 nucleotides: TGTGCCAGCTGGGGACAGGGAAGTGAGCAGTACTTC. The chain has TRBV2 and TRBJ2-7, with TRBD1 identical over 9 bases. The J segment lost 7 bases and the V segment lost 8 bases, leaving 6 bases of the junction unmatched. Germline V gene data show CDR1 as SNHLY and CDR2 as FYNNEI. This CDR3 has 12 residues.

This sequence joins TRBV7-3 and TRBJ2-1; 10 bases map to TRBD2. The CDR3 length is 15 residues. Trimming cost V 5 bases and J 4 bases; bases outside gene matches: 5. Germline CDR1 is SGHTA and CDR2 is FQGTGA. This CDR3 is CASSLAGVGYNEQFF. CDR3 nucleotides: TGTGCCAGCAGCCTAGCGGGAGTAGGTTACAATGAGCAGTTCTTC.